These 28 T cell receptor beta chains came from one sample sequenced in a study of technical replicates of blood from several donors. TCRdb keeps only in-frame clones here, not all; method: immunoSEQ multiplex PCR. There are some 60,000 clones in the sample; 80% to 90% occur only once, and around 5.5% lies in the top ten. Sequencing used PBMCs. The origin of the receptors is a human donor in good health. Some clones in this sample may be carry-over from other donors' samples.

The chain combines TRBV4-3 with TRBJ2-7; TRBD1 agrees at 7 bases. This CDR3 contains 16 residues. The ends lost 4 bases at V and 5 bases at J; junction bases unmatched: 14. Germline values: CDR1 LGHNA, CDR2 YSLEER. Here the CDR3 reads CASSLNKGDRRHEQYF. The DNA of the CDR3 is TGCGCCAGCAGCCTGAATAAAGGGGACAGAAGACACGAGCAGTACTTC.

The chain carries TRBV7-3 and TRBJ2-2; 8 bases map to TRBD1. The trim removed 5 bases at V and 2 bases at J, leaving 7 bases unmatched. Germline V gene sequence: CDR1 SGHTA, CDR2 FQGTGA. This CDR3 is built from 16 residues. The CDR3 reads CASSPTGGGNTGELFF. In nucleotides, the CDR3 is TGTGCCAGCAGCCCAACAGGGGGAGGAAACACCGGGGAGCTGTTTTTT.

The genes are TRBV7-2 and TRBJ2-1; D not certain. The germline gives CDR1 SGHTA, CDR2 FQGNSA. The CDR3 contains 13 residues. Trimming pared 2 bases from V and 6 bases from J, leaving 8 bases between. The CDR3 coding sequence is TGTGCCAGCAGCTTATCCTTAGTCAATGAGCAGTTCTTC. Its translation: CASSLSLVNEQFF.

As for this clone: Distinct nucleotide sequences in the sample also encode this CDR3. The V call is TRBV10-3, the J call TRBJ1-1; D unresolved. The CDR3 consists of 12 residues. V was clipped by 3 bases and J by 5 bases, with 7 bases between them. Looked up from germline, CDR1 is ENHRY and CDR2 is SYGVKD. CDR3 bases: TGTGCCATCAGTGATCGAGGGACTGAAGCTTTCTTT. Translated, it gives CAISDRGTEAFF.

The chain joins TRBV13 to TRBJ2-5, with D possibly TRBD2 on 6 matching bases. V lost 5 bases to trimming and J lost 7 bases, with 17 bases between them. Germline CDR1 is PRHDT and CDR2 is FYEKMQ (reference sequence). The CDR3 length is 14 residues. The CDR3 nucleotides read TGTGCCAGCAGCCACCCTGGTGGAGCGGGGACCCAGTACTTC. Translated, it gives CASSHPGGAGTQYF.

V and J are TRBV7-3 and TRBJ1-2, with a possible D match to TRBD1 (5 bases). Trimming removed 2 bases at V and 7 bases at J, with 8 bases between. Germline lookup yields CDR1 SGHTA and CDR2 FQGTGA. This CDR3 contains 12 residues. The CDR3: CASSLSGSGYTF. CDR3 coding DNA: TGTGCCAGCAGCTTATCAGGGTCTGGCTACACCTTC.

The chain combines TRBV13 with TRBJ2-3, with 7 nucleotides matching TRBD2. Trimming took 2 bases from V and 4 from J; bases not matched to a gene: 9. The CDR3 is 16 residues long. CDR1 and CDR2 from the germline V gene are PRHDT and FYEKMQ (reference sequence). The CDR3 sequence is CASSLKAGSLADTQYF. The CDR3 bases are TGTGCCAGCAGCTTAAAAGCGGGAAGCTTGGCAGATACGCAGTATTTT.

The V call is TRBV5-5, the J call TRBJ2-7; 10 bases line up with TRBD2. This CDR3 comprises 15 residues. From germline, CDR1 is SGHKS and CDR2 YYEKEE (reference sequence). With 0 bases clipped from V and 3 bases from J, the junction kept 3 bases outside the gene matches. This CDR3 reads CASSLASGRGYEQYF. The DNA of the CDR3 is TGTGCCAGCAGCTTGGCTAGCGGGAGAGGCTACGAGCAGTACTTC.

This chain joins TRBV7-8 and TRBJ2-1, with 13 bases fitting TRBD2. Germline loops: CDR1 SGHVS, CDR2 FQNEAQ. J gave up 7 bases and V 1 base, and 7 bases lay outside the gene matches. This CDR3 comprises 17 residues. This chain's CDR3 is CASSLELAGGPGNEQFF. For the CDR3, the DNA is TGTGCCAGCAGCTTAGAACTAGCGGGAGGGCCGGGGAATGAGCAGTTCTTC.

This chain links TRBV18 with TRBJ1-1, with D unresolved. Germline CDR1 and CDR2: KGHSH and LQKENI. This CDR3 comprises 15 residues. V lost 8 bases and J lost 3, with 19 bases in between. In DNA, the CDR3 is TGTGCCAGCCACTCACTGACGGGTTTGGACACTGAAGCTTTCTTT. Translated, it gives CASHSLTGLDTEAFF.

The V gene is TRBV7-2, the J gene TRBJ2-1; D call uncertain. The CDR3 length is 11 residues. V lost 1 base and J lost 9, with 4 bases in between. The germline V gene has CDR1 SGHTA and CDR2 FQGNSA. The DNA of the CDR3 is TGTGCCAGCAGCTTAGGAGGTGAGCAGTTCTTC. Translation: CASSLGGEQFF.

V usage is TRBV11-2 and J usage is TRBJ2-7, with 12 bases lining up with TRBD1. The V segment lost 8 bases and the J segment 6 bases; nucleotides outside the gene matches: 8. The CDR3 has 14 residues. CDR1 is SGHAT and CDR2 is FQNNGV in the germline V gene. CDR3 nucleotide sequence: TGTGCCAGCTCCACCGGGACAGGGGGCGTCGAGCAGTACTTC. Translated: CASSTGTGGVEQYF.

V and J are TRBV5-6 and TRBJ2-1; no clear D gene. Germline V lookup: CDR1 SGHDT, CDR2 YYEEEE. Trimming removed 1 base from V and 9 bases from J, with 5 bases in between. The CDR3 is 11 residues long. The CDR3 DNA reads TGTGCCAGCAGCTTGTCGCGTGAGCAGTTCTTC. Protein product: CASSLSREQFF.

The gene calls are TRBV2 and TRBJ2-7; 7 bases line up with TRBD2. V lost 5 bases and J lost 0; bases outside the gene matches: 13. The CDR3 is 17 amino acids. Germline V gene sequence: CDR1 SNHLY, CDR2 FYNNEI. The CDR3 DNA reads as TGTGCCAGCAGTACTCCTTTCGGGGGGATGAGCTCCTACGAGCAGTACTTC. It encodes CASSTPFGGMSSYEQYF.

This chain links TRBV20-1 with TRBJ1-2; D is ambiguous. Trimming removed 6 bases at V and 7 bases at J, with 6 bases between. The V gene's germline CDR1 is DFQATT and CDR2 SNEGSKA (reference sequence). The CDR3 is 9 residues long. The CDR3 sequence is CSAPFGYTF. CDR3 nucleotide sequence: TGCAGTGCCCCCTTTGGCTACACCTTC.

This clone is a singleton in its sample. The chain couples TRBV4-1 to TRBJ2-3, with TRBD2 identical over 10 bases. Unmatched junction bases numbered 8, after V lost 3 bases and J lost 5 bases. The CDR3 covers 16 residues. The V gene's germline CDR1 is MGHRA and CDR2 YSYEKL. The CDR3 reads CASSHPKGLALDTQYF. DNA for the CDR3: TGCGCCAGCAGCCACCCCAAGGGACTAGCGTTAGATACGCAGTATTTT.

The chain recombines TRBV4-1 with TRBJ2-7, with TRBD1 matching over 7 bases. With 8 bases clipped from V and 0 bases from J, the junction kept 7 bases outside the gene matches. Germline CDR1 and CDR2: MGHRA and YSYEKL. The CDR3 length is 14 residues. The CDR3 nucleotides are TGCGCCAGCTCCTCGGGACAGCTCTCCTACGAGCAGTACTTC. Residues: CASSSGQLSYEQYF.

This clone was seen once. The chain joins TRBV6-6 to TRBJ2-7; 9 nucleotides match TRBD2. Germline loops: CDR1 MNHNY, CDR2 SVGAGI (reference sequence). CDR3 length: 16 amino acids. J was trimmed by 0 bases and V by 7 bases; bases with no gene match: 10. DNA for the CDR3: TGTGCCAGCACTCCCCGCGGGAGGGAAAGCTCCTACGAGCAGTACTTC. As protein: CASTPRGRESSYEQYF.

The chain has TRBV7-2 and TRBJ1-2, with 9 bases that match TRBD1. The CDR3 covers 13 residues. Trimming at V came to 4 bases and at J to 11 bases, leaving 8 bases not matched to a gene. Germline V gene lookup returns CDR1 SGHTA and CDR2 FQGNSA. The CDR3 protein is CASSSGQGIGYTF. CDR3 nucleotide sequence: TGTGCCAGCAGCTCGGGACAGGGTATCGGGTACACCTTC.

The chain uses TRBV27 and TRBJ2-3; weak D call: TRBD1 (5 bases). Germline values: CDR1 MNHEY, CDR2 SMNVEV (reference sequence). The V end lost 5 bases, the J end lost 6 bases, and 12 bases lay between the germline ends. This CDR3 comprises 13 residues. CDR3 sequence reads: CASSRRVGDTQYF. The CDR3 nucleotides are TGTGCCAGCAGTCGCAGGGTAGGGGATACGCAGTATTTT.

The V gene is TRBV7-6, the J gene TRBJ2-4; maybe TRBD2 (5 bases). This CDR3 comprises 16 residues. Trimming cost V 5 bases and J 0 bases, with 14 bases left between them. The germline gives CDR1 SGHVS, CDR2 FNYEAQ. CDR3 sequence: CASSPQERLAKNIQYF. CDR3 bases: TGTGCCAGCAGCCCGCAAGAGCGGCTAGCCAAAAACATTCAGTACTTC.

The CDR3 sequence is CAWSEGEDNEQFF. The CDR3 DNA follows: TGTGCCTGGAGTGAAGGTGAGGACAATGAGCAGTTCTTC. The V gene is TRBV30, the J gene TRBJ2-1; no reliable D call. The CDR3 covers 13 residues. Trimming left V 1 base short and J 5 bases short, with 9 bases between. Germline CDR1 and CDR2: GTSNPN and SVGIG (reference sequence).

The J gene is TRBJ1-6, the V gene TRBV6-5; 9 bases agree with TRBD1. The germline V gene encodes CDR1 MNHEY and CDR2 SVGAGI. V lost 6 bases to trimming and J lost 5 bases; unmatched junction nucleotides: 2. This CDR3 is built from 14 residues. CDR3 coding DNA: TGTGCCAGCAGAAGGACAGGGGATAATTCACCCCTCCACTTT. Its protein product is CASRRTGDNSPLHF.

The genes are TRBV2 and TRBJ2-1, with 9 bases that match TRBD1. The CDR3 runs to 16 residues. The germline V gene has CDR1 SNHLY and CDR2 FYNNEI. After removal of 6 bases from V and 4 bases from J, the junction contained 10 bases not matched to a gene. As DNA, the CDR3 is TGTGCCAGCAGGGGGACAGGGTTCGAATTGTACAATGAGCAGTTCTTC. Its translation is CASRGTGFELYNEQFF.

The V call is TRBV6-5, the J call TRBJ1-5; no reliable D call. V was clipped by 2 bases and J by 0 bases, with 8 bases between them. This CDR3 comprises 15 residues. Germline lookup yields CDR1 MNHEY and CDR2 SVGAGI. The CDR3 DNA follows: TGTGCCAGCAGTTACGACGGGGTTAGCAATCAGCCCCAGCATTTT. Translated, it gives CASSYDGVSNQPQHF.

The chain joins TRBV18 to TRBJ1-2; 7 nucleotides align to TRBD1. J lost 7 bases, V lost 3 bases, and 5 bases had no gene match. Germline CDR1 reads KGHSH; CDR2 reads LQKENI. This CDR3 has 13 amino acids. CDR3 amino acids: CASSPNDRAGYTF. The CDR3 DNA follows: TGTGCCAGCTCACCCAACGACAGGGCTGGCTACACCTTC.

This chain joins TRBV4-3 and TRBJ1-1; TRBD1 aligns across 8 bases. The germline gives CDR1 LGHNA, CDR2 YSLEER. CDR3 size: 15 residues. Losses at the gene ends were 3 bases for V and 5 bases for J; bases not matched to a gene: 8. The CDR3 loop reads CASSQYEQGATEAFF. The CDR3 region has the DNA TGCGCCAGCAGCCAGTACGAGCAGGGGGCGACTGAAGCTTTCTTT.

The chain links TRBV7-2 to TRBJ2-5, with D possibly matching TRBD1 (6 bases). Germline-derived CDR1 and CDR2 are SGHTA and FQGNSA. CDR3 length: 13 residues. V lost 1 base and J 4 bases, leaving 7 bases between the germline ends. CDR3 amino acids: CASSLGRGETQYF. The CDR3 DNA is TGTGCCAGCAGCTTAGGCAGGGGAGAGACCCAGTACTTC.